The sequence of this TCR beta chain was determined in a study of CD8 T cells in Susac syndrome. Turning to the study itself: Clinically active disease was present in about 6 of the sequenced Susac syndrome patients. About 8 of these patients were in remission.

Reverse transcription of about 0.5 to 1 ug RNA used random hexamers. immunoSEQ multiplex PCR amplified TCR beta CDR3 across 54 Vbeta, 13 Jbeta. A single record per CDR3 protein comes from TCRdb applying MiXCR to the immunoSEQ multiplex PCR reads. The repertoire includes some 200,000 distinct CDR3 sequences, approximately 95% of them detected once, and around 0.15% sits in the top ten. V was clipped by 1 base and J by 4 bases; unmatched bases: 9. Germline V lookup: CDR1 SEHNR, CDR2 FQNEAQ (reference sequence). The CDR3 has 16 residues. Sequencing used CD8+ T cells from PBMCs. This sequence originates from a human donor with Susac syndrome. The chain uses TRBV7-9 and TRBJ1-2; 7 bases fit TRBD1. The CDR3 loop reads CASSLGQGVFSYGYTF. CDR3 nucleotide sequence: TGTGCCAGCAGCTTAGGACAGGGAGTTTTTAGCTATGGCTACACCTTC.